The present TCR beta chain was sequenced within a study of a mutant IDH1 vaccine in newly diagnosed glioma. On the study more broadly: Radiotherapy alone preceded vaccination by 4-6 weeks; alternatively, vaccination started with temozolomide cycles.

Profiling relied on immunoSEQ multiplex PCR, and the TCRdb table lists in-frame clones only, not all of them. Counted here are fewer than 45,000 clones, roughly 82% occurring once; the ten biggest clones make up about 17%. Regarding this clone: Its cognate antigen is unknown.

The time point here: week 47, end of study. Each dose of the vaccine consisted of 300 ug of mutant IDH1 20-mer peptide, with topical imiquimod. At weeks 1, 3, 5, 7, 11, 15, 19 and 23, patients received a vaccination, eight in all. The V gene lost 5 bases and the J gene lost 5 bases, with 18 bases spanning the gap. CDR1 and CDR2 from the germline V gene are SQVTM and ANQGSEA. This CDR3 has 14 amino acids. The sample was PBMCs, taken from a glioma patient whose treatment included an IDH1 peptide vaccine. The receptor comes from a man in his late teens or twenties with glioma. Some clones in this sample may be carry-over from other donors' samples. The chain links TRBV29-1 to TRBJ1-1, with D maybe TRBD1 (6 bases). CDR3 in amino acids: CSVTPGGRGTEAFF. The DNA for the CDR3 is TGCAGCGTTACCCCCGGGGGGCGGGGGACTGAAGCTTTCTTT.